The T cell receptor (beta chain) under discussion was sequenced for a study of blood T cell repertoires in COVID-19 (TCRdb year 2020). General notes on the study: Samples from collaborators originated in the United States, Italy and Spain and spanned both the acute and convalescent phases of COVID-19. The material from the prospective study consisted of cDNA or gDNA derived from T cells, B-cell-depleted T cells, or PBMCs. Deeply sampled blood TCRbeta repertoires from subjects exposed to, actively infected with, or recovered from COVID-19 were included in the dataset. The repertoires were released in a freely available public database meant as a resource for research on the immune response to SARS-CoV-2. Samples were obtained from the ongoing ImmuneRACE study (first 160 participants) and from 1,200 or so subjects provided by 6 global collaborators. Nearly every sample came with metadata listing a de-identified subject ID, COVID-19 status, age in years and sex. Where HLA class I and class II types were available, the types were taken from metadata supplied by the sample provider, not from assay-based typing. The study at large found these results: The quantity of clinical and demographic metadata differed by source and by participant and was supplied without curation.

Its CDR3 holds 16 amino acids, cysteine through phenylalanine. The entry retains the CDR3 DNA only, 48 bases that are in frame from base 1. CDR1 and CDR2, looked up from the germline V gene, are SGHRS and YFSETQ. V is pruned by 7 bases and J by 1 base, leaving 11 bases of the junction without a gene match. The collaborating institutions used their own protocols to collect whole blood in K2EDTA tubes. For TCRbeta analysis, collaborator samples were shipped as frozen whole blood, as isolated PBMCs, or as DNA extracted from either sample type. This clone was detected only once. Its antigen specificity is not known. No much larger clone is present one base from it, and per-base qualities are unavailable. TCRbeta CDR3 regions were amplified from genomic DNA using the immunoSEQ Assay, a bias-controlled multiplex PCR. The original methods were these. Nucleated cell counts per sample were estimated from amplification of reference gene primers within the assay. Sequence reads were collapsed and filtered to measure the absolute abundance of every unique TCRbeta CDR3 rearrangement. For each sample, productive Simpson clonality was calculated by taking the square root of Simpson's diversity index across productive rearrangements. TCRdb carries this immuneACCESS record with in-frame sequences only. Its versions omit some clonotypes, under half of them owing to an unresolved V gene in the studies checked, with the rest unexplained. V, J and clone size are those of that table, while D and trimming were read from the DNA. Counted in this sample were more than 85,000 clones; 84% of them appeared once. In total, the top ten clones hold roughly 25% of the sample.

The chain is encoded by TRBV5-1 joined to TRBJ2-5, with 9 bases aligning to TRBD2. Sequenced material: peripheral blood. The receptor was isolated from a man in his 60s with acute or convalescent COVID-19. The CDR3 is CASRAGGPQSQETQYF. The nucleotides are TGCGCCAGCCGAGCGGGGGGCCCGCAATCCCAAGAGACCCAGTACTTC.